The 15 T cell receptor beta chains given below trace back to one sample, sequenced in a study of cytomegalovirus exposure and HLA in healthy donors. Sequenced by immunoSEQ multiplex PCR; TCRdb stores in-frame clones only, minus some. Counted here are about 140,000 clones, about 83% occurring once; the ten biggest clones make up 1.4%. The sequenced material came from PBMCs. The receptor set was obtained from a woman in her twenties or thirties in good health and CMV-seronegative.

The chain is built from TRBV14 and TRBJ1-6; perhaps TRBD1 as D (6 bases). The CDR3 runs 14 residues. The V gene lost 2 bases and the J gene lost 9 bases, with 11 bases spanning the gap. Germline V lookup: CDR1 SGHDN, CDR2 FVKESK. DNA of the CDR3: TGTGCCAGCAGCCAAATAGACAGGAGTTCACCCCTCCACTTT. Translating gives CASSQIDRSSPLHF.

V usage is TRBV19 and J usage is TRBJ1-2; 8 bases agree with TRBD1. V lost 2 bases and J lost 0; bases outside the gene matches: 2. This CDR3 has 15 amino acids. Germline V gene lookup returns CDR1 LNHDA and CDR2 SQIVND (reference sequence). CDR3 nucleotide sequence: TGTGCCAGTAGTATAACAGGGGGAGCTAACTATGGCTACACCTTC. This sequence encodes CASSITGGANYGYTF.

This chain connects TRBV5-4 to TRBJ1-2; TRBD1 is a possible D gene (6 bases). The length of the CDR3 is 13 residues. Per the germline V gene, CDR1 is SGHNT and CDR2 is YYREEE (reference sequence). V dropped 4 bases and J dropped 5 bases, with 12 bases sitting between them. This chain's CDR3 is CASSGGGGYGYTF. The CDR3 coding sequence is TGTGCCAGCAGCGGAGGGGGAGGGTATGGCTACACCTTC.

V and J are TRBV5-1 and TRBJ2-1; TRBD2 aligns across 9 bases. There are 14 residues in the CDR3. J lost 9 bases, V lost 0 bases, and 4 bases had no gene match. The germline V gene encodes CDR1 SGHRS and CDR2 YFSETQ. The CDR3 region has the DNA TGCGCCAGCAGCTTGGACTTACTAGCGGGTGAGCAGTTCTTC. The encoded protein is CASSLDLLAGEQFF.

This clone was counted a single time. The genes are TRBV5-1 and TRBJ2-1; 9 bases fit TRBD1. The CDR3 is made up of 13 amino acids. CDR1 and CDR2 (germline): SGHRS, YFSETQ. The V segment lost 1 base and the J segment 10 bases; nucleotides outside the gene matches: 3. This chain's CDR3 is CASSLTGGWEQFF. CDR3 DNA: TGCGCCAGCAGCTTGACAGGGGGCTGGGAGCAGTTCTTC.

The rearrangement links TRBV4-2 to TRBJ1-2; 9 nucleotides align to TRBD1. The CDR3 is 18 residues long. J gave up 7 bases and V 4 bases, and 19 bases lay outside the gene matches. From germline, CDR1 is LGHNA and CDR2 YNFKEQ. Here the CDR3 reads CASSPSRDRASPGGGYTF. The CDR3 region has the DNA TGTGCCAGCAGCCCTAGCCGGGACAGGGCCTCTCCAGGGGGTGGCTACACCTTC.

This clone was seen only once. The J gene is TRBJ2-1, the V gene TRBV27; TRBD2 matches 10 bases. J lost 13 bases, V lost 5 bases, and 8 bases had no gene match. The CDR3 runs to 13 residues. Looked up from germline, CDR1 is MNHEY and CDR2 is SMNVEV (reference sequence). The CDR3 nucleotides are TGTGCCAGCAGTCTTCATAGCGGGGGGCATCAGTTCTTC. Protein sequence: CASSLHSGGHQFF.

This chain links TRBV6-5 with TRBJ1-1; D gene ambiguous. The CDR3 spans 13 residues. The V end was cut by 2 bases, the J end by 0 bases, with 4 bases between. Per germline, CDR1 MNHEY and CDR2 SVGAGI. The CDR3 sequence: CASSYTVNTEAFF. The CDR3 DNA reads as TGTGCCAGCAGTTACACAGTGAACACTGAAGCTTTCTTT.

V usage is TRBV11-2 and J usage is TRBJ2-3, with D possibly being TRBD2 (5 bases). The CDR3 is made up of 13 amino acids. Germline V gives CDR1 SGHAT, CDR2 FQNNGV. Trimming took off 1 base at V and 6 bases at J, with 8 bases between the two ends. The DNA of the CDR3 is TGTGCCAGCAGCTTAGGGCCGGGGGATACGCAGTATTTT. It is translated as CASSLGPGDTQYF.

The chain joins TRBV15 to TRBJ2-7, with 8 bases identical to TRBD1. The CDR3 runs to 15 residues. Germline V CDR1 and CDR2: LNHNV, YYDKDF (reference sequence). V lost 0 bases to trimming and J lost 6 bases; unmatched junction nucleotides: 7. CDR3: CATSRDWQGAGEQYF. The CDR3 nucleotides are TGTGCCACCAGCAGAGATTGGCAGGGGGCGGGCGAGCAGTACTTC.

This chain joins TRBV30 and TRBJ1-3; unclear D gene. This CDR3 has 17 amino acids. The V end was cut by 4 bases, the J end by 0 bases, with 19 bases between. Germline-derived CDR1 and CDR2 are GTSNPN and SVGIG (reference sequence). CDR3 protein: CAWTREGVLSSGNTIYF. CDR3 DNA sequence: TGTGCCTGGACACGAGAGGGAGTACTAAGCTCTGGAAACACCATATATTTT.

V and J are TRBV13 and TRBJ2-1, with TRBD1 matching 8 bases. CDR1 PRHDT and CDR2 FYEKMQ come from the germline V gene (reference sequence). With 1 base clipped from V and 8 bases from J, the junction kept 1 base outside the gene matches. The CDR3 sequence is 13 residues long. The CDR3 nucleotides are TGTGCCAGCAGCTTAGCCAGGGGGCATGAGCAGTTCTTC. Protein sequence: CASSLARGHEQFF.

The chain has TRBV5-6 and TRBJ1-6, with TRBD1 identical over 7 bases. J was trimmed by 7 bases and V by 4 bases; bases with no gene match: 8. The germline gives CDR1 SGHDT, CDR2 YYEEEE. This CDR3 is 15 amino acids long. The CDR3 coding sequence is TGTGCCAGCAGCCCTGAGGGACAGATGAATTCACCCCTCCACTTT. Its protein is CASSPEGQMNSPLHF.

Concerning this clone itself: A junction boundary mismatches the germline segment, possibly from a read error. Written as DNA, the CDR3 is TGTGCTAGCAGTGACAGGAGAGGGACCGGGGAGCTGTTTTTT. This codes for CASSDRRGTGELFF. The chain recombines TRBV7-7 with TRBJ2-2, with D maybe TRBD1 (6 bases). The CDR3 covers 14 residues. Germline loops: CDR1 SSHAT, CDR2 FNYEAQ (reference sequence).

The chain links TRBV10-3 to TRBJ2-2; 8 nucleotides agree with TRBD1. The V gene end was trimmed by 0 bases and the J gene end by 6 bases; junction bases not matched to a gene: 3. Looked up from germline, CDR1 is ENHRY and CDR2 is SYGVKD. The CDR3 is 15 amino acids. CDR3 bases: TGTGCCATCAGTGAGTCTACAGGGGGGCCCGGGGAGCTGTTTTTT. Translated, it gives CAISESTGGPGELFF.